This T cell receptor beta chain was observed in a study of shared clonotypes between healthy human individuals (dated by TCRdb to 2018 to 2021). Regarding the complete study: A few men and two women, aged 18 to 49 years, made up the cohort. Different laboratories and diverse techniques were used to prepare libraries and sequence TCR repertoires, to increase sequencing depth and limit assay-specific biases. To estimate repertoire size and how much clonotype sharing occurs between individuals, the study deeply sequenced the blood TCR repertoires of five healthy adults. For each donor, three plates each were used for CD4 naive and CD4 memory, two plates were used for CD8 naive, and one plate was used for CD8 memory. Each donor's leukapheresis produced roughly between about 0.9 and 9.5 billion PBMCs.

Points the paper makes about the study in general: Clonotypes shared by all four sorted-subset donors showed higher generation probabilities than non-shared clonotypes. Naive subsets generally had larger estimated clonotype richness than memory subsets did. Only blood was sampled, and tissue TCR repertoires likely differ from those in blood. When a few donors were compared, the shared fraction of clonotypes was around 4.6% for naive CD4, 3.5% to 4% for naive CD8, 2.3% for memory CD4, and 0.35% to 0.5% for memory CD8. The small number of donors limited the genetic and exposure-history diversity represented. Pairwise subsampling led to the expectation that sequencing depth would affect the degree of clonotype sharing among donors. Even with the large sequencing depth, rarefaction of the sorted-subset datasets indicated that sequencing was incomplete.

Using the deep immunoSEQ assay, TCR CDR3 regions were amplified from genomic DNA by multiplex PCR. Genomic DNA extracted from each cell subset was distributed evenly over all wells of several immunoSEQ 96-well plates, and each plate served as one replicate. For sorted subsets, each replicate PCR was loaded with approximately 0.2 ug genomic DNA, equivalent to about 33,000 T cell genomes. Purified libraries were measured with a Qubit 3.0 fluorometer, size-checked on a Bioanalyzer 2100, and measured again with the KAPA Library Quantification kit. Each immunoSEQ 96-well plate was sequenced on its own single-read 150-cycle Illumina NextSeq 550 flow cell. In the original analysis: Because the immunoSEQ output included only junctional sequences and no quality scores, the filtering could not be the same as the filtering used for full-length reads. Sequences were annotated with PyIR, a Python wrapper for IgBLAST v1.9, using IMGT germline references to assign V/J genes and CDR3. Reads were removed for weak V/J assignments (E-value above 1e-6), missing CDR3, stop codons, out-of-frame junctions, or ambiguous translated residues. V3J clonotypes were defined by identical inferred V gene, J gene, and CDR3 amino acid sequence. To compute the percentage overlap between repertoires, the number of shared unique clonotypes was divided by the size of the smaller repertoire. Repertoire richness was assessed with RTK rarefaction, the Chao1 estimator, and Recon v2.1 estimates of unobserved clonotypes. For all TCRbeta clonotypes obtained by the gDNA method from four donors, generation probabilities were computed with OLGA. As stored in TCRdb, this immuneACCESS dataset retains in-frame rearrangements with V and J assigned. A fraction of the clones does not appear; measured against another copy, unresolved V genes explain less than half of the discrepancy, and the remainder lacks a known reason. V and J calls plus clone size are reproduced from that table; the DNA served to infer D and trimming. The sample table lists some 2,500,000 clones, 85% to 95% of them with a count of one. The ten most abundant clones make up more than 0.35% of the sample.

Healthy HIV-negative adults with no recently reported acute infections or vaccinations were included as donors. Every donor was a Caucasian adult living in Nashville, Tennessee, USA. CD4+ T cells were enriched by magnetic negative selection, after which naive cells were positively selected on CD45RA and the negative fraction was taken as the memory subset. Blood was obtained by leukapheresis, after which PBMCs were separated by Ficoll-Histopaque density gradient centrifugation and cryopreserved in liquid nitrogen vapor phase. Purity and quantity of every magnetically sorted T cell population were checked by analytical flow cytometry. From each sorted fraction, genomic DNA was isolated and quantified by UV absorbance on a Nanodrop 2000c. From V the trimming removes 3 bases and from J it removes 4 bases, while the gene matches leave 6 bases of the junction unaccounted for. From cysteine to phenylalanine, the CDR3 is 14 amino acids long. The read is trimmed to its CDR3 DNA, 42 bases read in frame from base 1. CDR1 and CDR2 (SGHNT, YYREEE) derive from the germline V gene (reference sequence).

In regard to this clone: Its binding antigen is unknown. Base-call qualities are not available, and no considerably larger clone is one nucleotide away.

The origin of this receptor is a man aged 18 to 29 in good health. Some clones in this sample may be carry-over from other donors' samples. This sequence uses TRBV5-4 and TRBJ2-5; 7 bases in the middle match TRBD1. Sequencing was carried out using naive CD4+ T cells from PBMCs. The sample's cell subset or site label, in plain terms: CD45RA+ positively selected. The CDR3 loop reads CASSSGQPLETQYF. The nucleotide sequence is TGTGCCAGCAGCTCGGGACAGCCGCTAGAGACCCAGTACTTC.